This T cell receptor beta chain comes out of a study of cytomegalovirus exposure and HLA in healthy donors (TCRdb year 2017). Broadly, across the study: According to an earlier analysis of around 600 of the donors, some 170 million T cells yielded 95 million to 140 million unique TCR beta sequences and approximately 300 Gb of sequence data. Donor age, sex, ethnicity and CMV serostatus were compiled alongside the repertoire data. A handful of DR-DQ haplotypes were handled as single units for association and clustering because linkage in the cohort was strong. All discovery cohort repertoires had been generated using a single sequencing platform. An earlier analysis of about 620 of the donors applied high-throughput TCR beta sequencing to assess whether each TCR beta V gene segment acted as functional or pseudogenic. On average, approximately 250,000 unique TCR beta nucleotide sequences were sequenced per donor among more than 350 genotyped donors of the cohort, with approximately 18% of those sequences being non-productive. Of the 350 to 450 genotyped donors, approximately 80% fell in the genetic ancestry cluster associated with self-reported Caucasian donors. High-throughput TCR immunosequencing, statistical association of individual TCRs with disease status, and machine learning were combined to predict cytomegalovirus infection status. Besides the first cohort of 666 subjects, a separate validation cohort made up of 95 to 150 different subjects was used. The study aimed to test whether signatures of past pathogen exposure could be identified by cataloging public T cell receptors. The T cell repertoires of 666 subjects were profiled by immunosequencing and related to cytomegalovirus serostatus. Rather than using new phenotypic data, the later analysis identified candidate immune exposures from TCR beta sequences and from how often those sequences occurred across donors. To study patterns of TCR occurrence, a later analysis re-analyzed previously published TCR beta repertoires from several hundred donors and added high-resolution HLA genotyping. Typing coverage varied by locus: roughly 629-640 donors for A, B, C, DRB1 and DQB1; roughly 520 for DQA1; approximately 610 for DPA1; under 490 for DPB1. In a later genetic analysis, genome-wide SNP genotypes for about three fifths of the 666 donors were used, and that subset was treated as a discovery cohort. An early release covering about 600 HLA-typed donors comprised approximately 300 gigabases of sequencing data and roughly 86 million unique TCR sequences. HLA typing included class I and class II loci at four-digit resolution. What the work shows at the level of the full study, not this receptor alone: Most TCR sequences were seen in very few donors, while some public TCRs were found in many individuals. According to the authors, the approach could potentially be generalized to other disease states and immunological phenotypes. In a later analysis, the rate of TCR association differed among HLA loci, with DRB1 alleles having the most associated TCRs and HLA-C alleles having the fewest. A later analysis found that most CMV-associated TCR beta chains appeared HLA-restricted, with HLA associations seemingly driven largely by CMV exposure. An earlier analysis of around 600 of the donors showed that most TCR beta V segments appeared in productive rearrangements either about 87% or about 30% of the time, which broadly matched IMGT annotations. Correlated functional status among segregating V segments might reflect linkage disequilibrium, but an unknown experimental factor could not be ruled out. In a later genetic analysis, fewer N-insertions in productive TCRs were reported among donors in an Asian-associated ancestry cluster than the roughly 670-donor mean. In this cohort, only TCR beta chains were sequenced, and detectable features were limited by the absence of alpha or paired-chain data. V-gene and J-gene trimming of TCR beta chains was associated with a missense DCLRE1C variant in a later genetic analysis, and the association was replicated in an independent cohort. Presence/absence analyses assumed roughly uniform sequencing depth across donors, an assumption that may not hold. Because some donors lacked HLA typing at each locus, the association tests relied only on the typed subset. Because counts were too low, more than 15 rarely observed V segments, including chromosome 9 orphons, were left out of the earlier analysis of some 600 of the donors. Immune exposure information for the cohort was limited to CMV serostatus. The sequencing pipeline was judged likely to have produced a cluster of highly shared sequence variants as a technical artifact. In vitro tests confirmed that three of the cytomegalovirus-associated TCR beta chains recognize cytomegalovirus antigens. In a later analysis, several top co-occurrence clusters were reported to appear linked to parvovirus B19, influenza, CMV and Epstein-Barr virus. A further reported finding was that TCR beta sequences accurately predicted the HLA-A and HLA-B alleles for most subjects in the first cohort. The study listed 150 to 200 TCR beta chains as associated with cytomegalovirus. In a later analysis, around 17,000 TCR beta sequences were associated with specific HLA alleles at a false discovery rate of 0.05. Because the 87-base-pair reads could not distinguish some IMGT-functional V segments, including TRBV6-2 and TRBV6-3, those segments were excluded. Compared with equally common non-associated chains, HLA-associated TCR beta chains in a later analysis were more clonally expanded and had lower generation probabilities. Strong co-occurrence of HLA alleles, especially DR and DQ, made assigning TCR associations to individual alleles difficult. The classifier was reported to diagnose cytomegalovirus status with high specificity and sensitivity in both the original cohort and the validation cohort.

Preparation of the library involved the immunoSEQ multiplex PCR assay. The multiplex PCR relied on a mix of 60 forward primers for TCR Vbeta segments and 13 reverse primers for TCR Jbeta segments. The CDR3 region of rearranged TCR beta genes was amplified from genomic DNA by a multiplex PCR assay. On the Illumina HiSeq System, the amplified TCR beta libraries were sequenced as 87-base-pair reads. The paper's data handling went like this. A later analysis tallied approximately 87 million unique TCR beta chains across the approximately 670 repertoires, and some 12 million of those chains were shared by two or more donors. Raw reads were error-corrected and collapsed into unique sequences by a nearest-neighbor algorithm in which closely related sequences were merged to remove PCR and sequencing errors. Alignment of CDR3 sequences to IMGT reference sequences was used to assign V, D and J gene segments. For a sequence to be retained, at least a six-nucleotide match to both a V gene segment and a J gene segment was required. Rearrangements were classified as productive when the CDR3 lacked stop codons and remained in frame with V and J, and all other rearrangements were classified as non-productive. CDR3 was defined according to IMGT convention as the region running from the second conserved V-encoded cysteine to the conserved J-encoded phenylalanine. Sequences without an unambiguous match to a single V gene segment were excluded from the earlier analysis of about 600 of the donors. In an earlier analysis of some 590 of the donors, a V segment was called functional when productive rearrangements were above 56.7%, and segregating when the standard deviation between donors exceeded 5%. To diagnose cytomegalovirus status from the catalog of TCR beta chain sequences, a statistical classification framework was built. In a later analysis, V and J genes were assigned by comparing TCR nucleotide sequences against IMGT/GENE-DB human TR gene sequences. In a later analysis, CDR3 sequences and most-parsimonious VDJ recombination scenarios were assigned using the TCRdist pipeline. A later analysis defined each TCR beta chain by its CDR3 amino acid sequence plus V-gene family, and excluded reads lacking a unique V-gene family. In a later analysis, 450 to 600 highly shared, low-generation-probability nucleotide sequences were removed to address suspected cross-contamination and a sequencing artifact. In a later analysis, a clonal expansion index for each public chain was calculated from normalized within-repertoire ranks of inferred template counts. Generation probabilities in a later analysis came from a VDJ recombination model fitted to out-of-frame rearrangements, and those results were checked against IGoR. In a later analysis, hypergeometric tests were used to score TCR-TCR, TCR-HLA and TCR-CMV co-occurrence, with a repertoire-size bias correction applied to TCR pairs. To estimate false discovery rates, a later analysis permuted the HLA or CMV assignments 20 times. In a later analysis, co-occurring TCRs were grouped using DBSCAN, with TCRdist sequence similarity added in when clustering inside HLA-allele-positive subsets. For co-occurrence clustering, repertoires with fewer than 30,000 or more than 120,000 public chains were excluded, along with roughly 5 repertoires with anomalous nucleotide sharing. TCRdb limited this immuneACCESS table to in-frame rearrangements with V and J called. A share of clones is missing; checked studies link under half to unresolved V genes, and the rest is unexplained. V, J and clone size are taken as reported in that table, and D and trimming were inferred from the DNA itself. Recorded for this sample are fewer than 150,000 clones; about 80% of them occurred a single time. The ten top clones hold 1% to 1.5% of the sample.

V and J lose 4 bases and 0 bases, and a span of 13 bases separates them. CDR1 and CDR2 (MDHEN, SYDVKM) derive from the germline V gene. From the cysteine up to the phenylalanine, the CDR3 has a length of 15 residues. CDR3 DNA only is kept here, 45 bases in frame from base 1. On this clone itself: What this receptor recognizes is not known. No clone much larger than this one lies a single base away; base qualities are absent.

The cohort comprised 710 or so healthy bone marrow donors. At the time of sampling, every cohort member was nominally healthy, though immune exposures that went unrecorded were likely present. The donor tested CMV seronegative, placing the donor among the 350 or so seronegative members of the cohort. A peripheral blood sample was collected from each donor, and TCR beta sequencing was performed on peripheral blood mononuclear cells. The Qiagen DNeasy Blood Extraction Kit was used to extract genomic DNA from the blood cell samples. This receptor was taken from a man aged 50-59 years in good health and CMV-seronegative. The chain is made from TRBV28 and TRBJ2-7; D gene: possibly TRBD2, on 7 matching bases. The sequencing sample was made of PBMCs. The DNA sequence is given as TGTGCCAGCAGTTCCAGCGGGACACTCTCCTACGAGCAGTACTTC. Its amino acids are CASSSSGTLSYEQYF.